These 14 T cell receptor beta chains were sequenced from one sample in a study of shared clonotypes between healthy human individuals (dated by TCRdb to about 2020). Library generation was performed with the immunoSEQ multiplex PCR assay. As stored in TCRdb, this immuneACCESS dataset retains in-frame rearrangements with V and J assigned. A fraction of the clones does not appear; measured against another copy, unresolved V genes explain less than half of the discrepancy, and the remainder lacks a known reason. The sample yields 170,000 or so clones; around 63% were counted once. 10% of the sample goes to the ten largest clones. Material: memory CD4+ T cells sorted from blood. The cell subset or site label, read with the paper, signifies: CD45RA-negative fraction. The receptors stem from a man aged 25 to 40 in good health.

The chain uses TRBV2 and TRBJ2-1; D gene unclear. V dropped 9 bases and J dropped 4 bases, with 16 bases sitting between them. This CDR3 is 14 amino acids long. Germline V lookup: CDR1 SNHLY, CDR2 FYNNEI. DNA for the CDR3: TGTGCCAGTAAGGCCGACAACTCGTACAATGAGCAGTTCTTC. Its protein product is CASKADNSYNEQFF.

A few counts support this clone. The rearrangement joins TRBV7-2 to TRBJ2-1, with 13 bases matching TRBD2. CDR1 is SGHTA and CDR2 is FQGNSA in the germline V gene. The CDR3 spans 17 residues. With V trimmed by 5 bases and J by 6 bases, 10 bases remained unmatched. In DNA form, the CDR3 reads TGTGCCAGCAGCCCGACTAGCGGGAGGCCCCTACGCAATGAGCAGTTCTTC. This encodes CASSPTSGRPLRNEQFF.

The rearrangement links TRBV9 to TRBJ2-6; TRBD1 agrees at 9 bases. The germline CDR1 and CDR2 sequences are SGDLS and YYNGEE. The CDR3 totals 19 residues. Losses at the gene ends were 3 bases for V and 0 bases for J; bases not matched to a gene: 10. CDR3 loop: CASSDPGTGTPSGANVLTF. Written as DNA, the CDR3 is TGTGCCAGCAGCGATCCCGGGACAGGGACCCCCTCTGGGGCCAACGTCCTGACTTTC.

This clone is a singleton in its sample. V usage is TRBV14 and J usage is TRBJ2-1; D uncertain. Germline V gene data show CDR1 as SGHDN and CDR2 as FVKESK. V shed 5 bases and J shed 9 bases, with 20 bases lying between them. The CDR3 is 15 amino acids. In DNA, the CDR3 is TGTGCCAGCAGCTATGGCGGAAGTATCCAGACTGAGCAGTTCTTC. This codes for CASSYGGSIQTEQFF. The variable domain in full, with the rest retrieved from reference TRBV14 and TRBJ2-1, is EAGVTQFPSHSVIEKGQTVTLRCDPISGHDNLYWYRRVMGKEIKFLLHFVKESKQDESGMPNNRFLAERTGGTYSTLKVQPAELEDSGVYFCASSYGGSIQTEQFFGPGTRLTVL.

CDR3 DNA sequence: TGTGCCAGCAGCCCTGTAGCGGGTACGACCTCCTACAATGAGCAGTTCTTC. It codes for CASSPVAGTTSYNEQFF. V and J are TRBV7-6 and TRBJ2-1; 7 positions match TRBD2. Germline values: CDR1 SGHVS, CDR2 FNYEAQ. The V and J ends lost 5 bases and 0 bases, in that order; junction bases with no gene match: 10. This CDR3 is 17 amino acids long.

The rearrangement links TRBV5-6 to TRBJ1-5; D gene unclear. The CDR3 length is 14 residues. V shed 1 base and J shed 7 bases, with 12 bases lying between them. Germline CDR1 and CDR2: SGHDT and YYEEEE. The CDR3 region is CASSLMGLNQPQHF. DNA of the CDR3: TGTGCCAGCAGCTTGATGGGTCTGAACCAGCCCCAGCATTTT. The full variable domain, in which reference TRBV5-6 and TRBJ1-5 provide the parts outside the CDR3, is DAGVTQSPTHLIKTRGQQVTLRCSPKSGHDTVSWYQQALGQGPQFIFQYYEEEERQRGNFPDRFSGHQFPNYSSELNVNALLLGDSALYLCASSLMGLNQPQHFGDGTRLSIL.

The chain has TRBV18 and TRBJ2-5; D ambiguous. There are 14 residues in the CDR3. The ends were cut back, 1 base at V and 4 bases at J, with 10 bases in the middle. CDR1 is KGHSH and CDR2 is LQKENI in the germline V gene. The CDR3 DNA reads TGTGCCAGCTCACCACGCCCTGAGCCAGAGACCCAGTACTTC. It yields the protein CASSPRPEPETQYF.

CDR3 in DNA: TGTGCCACCAACCTTGGACTTGATCAGCCCCAGCATTTT. Protein product: CATNLGLDQPQHF. This sequence joins TRBV10-3 and TRBJ1-5; D gene uncertain. V was clipped by 10 bases and J by 5 bases, with 15 bases between them. Germline V CDR1 and CDR2: ENHRY, SYGVKD. CDR3 size: 13 residues.

The rearrangement links TRBV10-1 to TRBJ2-6; no clear D gene. The CDR3 contains 13 residues. The germline V gene encodes CDR1 WNHNN and CDR2 SYGVQD (reference sequence). V gave up 3 bases and J gave up 2 bases, with 2 bases separating them. The CDR3 sequence: CASSDPGANVLTF. The DNA for the CDR3 is TGCGCCAGCAGTGACCCTGGGGCCAACGTCCTGACTTTC.

This clone occurred once. The V call is TRBV10-1, the J call TRBJ2-7; D gene uncertain. CDR3 length equals 14 residues. Germline V gives CDR1 WNHNN, CDR2 SYGVQD (reference sequence). The V end was cut by 2 bases, the J end by 2 bases, with 10 bases between. DNA of the CDR3: TGCGCCAGCAGTGAGGGCGGTGCGACCTACGAGCAGTACTTC. Residues: CASSEGGATYEQYF.

The rearrangement links TRBV7-6 to TRBJ2-7; TRBD1 agrees at 9 bases. Per the germline V gene, CDR1 is SGHVS and CDR2 is FNYEAQ. After removal of 1 base from V and 2 bases from J, the junction contained 3 bases not matched to a gene. CDR3 length: 15 residues. The CDR3 sequence: CASSLGQGVPYEQYF. For the CDR3, the DNA is TGTGCCAGCAGCTTAGGACAGGGGGTTCCCTACGAGCAGTACTTC.

This clone occurred many times. The rearrangement links TRBV5-1 to TRBJ1-5; possibly TRBD1 for D (5 bases). V lost 0 bases and J lost 14, with 9 bases in between. CDR1 and CDR2 from the germline V gene are SGHRS and YFSETQ. The CDR3 has 11 residues. The CDR3 DNA follows: TGCGCCAGCAGCTTGGAGGGGAGGGAGCATTTT. As protein: CASSLEGREHF.

This sequence joins TRBV4-1 and TRBJ2-6; D unclear. Per the germline V gene, CDR1 is MGHRA and CDR2 is YSYEKL. CDR3 length equals 17 residues. V was cut by 1 base and J by 2 bases, with 12 bases left in between. Here the CDR3 reads CASSQVLDVAGANVLTF. DNA of the CDR3: TGCGCCAGCAGCCAAGTACTGGATGTTGCTGGGGCCAACGTCCTGACTTTC.

This clone showed up many times. V and J are TRBV10-2 and TRBJ2-5; D gene unclear. This CDR3 is built from 12 residues. V was cut by 5 bases and J by 3 bases, with 7 bases left in between. Germline V gene sequence: CDR1 WSHSY, CDR2 SAAADI. The CDR3 DNA reads TGCGCCAGCAGTTTTATCGAAGAGACCCAGTACTTC. It yields the protein CASSFIEETQYF.